The 28 T cell receptor delta chains listed next were all sequenced from one sample in a study of γδ T cells in repeated Plasmodium falciparum infection. TCRdb re-called the multiplex PCR reads using CATT. This table holds tens of thousands of delta-chain clones, 1.6% found once. Vgamma9/Vdelta2+ and Vdelta2-negative gammadelta T cells were flow-sorted from PBMC for bulk sequencing. The sequencing input was gamma-delta T cells from blood. The receptors here all came from a pool of human donors (malaria-infected and uninfected, not separated).

This clone has more than one count but fewer than ten. This DNA's translation and the protein TCRdb lists, from a much larger clone, do not match at residue 9, likely due to a read error; the protein shown is translated from the DNA. This chain uses TRDV2 with TRDJ1; a weak D match, TRDD3 (6 bases). Because TCRdb records no J gene, it was assigned here through a match of the DNA to germline. Trimming took off 3 bases at V and 0 bases at J, with 37 bases between the two ends. The CDR3 runs to 23 residues. CDR1 is GEAIGNYY and CDR2 is EKD in the germline V gene. CDR3 sequence (DNA): TGTGCCTGTGACTTCCTCTCACTTCCCCAGAAGGGGATTCCTCGGCGTTACACCGATAAACTCATCTTT. This sequence encodes CACDFLSLPQKGIPRRYTDKLIF.

This clone was counted ten times or more. A single base separates this from a much larger clone, so it may be a read error. The chain uses TRDV2 and TRDJ3; D assignment may be TRDD2 or TRDD3 (5 bases each). V gave up 2 bases and J gave up 2 bases, with 24 bases separating them. CDR1 GEAIGNYY and CDR2 EKD come from the germline V gene. This CDR3 has 21 amino acids. CDR3 sequence reads: CACDKRSLGFLKTWDTRQMFF. CDR3 nucleotide sequence: TGTGCCTGTGACAAGAGGAGCTTGGGGTTCCTTAAGACCTGGGACACCCGACAGATGTTTTTC.

Note on this clone: A far larger clone is just one base off, so this is likely a read error. Other DNA sequences in this specimen translate into the identical CDR3. V usage is TRDV1 and J usage is TRDJ1; 9 nucleotides line up with TRDD2. TCRdb supplies no J gene; here it was assigned by aligning the nucleotide sequence to germline. The germline V gene encodes CDR1 TSWWSYY and CDR2 QGS. This CDR3 has 19 residues. The junction had 16 bases not matched to a gene; V was cut back by 3 bases and J by 2 bases. CDR3 coding DNA: TGTGCTCTTGGGGATCCCTTCCTACGTAGGTGGGGGAGGACCGATAAACTCATCTTT. It encodes CALGDPFLRRWGRTDKLIF.

This clone was detected ten times or more. The protein TCRdb lists belongs to a much larger clone and differs from this DNA's translation at residue 5, which points to a read error; the protein shown is made from the DNA. This chain links TRDV1 with TRDJ1; D is possibly TRDD3 (6 bases). The J gene, left out of TCRdb, was set here by checking the DNA against germline. The CDR3 has 20 amino acids. Germline CDR1 TSWWSYY, CDR2 QGS. V dropped 6 bases and J dropped 0 bases, with 29 bases sitting between them. CDR3 in amino acids: CALGIRGLWGSTSYTDKLIF. The CDR3 bases are TGTGCTCTTGGCATACGGGGACTCTGGGGATCCACCTCTTACACCGATAAACTCATCTTT.

As to this clone: A much more abundant neighbour one base away suggests this may be a read error. V usage is TRDV1 and J usage is TRDJ1; D is unclear. Assignment of the J gene here rests on matching the DNA to germline, because TCRdb gives none. From germline, CDR1 is TSWWSYY and CDR2 QGS. The CDR3 runs 19 residues. V was shortened by 0 bases and J by 3 bases, with 23 bases between the two germline ends. CDR3 sequence reads: CALGELSGTTYAFPDKLIF. CDR3 bases: TGTGCTCTTGGGGAACTCTCCGGGACAACTTACGCATTCCCCGATAAACTCATCTTT.

This chain connects TRAV29/DV5 to TRDJ1, with 13 bases matching TRDD3. TCRdb does not report a J gene; here it was assigned by matching the DNA to germline references. CDR1 is NSMFDY and CDR2 is ISSIKDK in the germline V gene. The V segment lost 3 bases and the J segment 0 bases; nucleotides outside the gene matches: 17. This CDR3 is 20 amino acids long. The CDR3 reads CAANFRPLLGDTQNTDKLIF. The CDR3 nucleotides read TGTGCAGCAAACTTCCGTCCCCTACTGGGGGATACGCAAAACACCGATAAACTCATCTTT.

Comment on this clone: The protein recorded in TCRdb matches a much larger clone and deviates from this DNA's translation at residue 18, suggesting a read error; the protein here is obtained by translating the DNA. J is TRDJ1 and V is TRDV1; 8 nucleotides align to TRDD3. CDR3 size: 19 residues. Germline-derived CDR1 and CDR2 are TSWWSYY and QGS. The CDR3 loop reads CALGELVPTGDKLIRKLTF. CDR3 in DNA: TGTGCTCTTGGGGAACTAGTACCTACGGGGGATAAATTAATACGTAAACTCACCTTT.

Notes on this clone: Since a much larger clone is just one base distant, this may be a read error. The identical CDR3 is also encoded by other nucleotide sequences in the sample. The V and J genes are TRDV2 and TRDJ1; 11 bases match TRDD3. Assignment of the J gene here rests on matching the DNA to germline, because TCRdb gives none. Germline values: CDR1 GEAIGNYY, CDR2 EKD. The ends lost 3 bases at V and 5 bases at J; junction bases unmatched: 13. The length of the CDR3 is 17 residues. In DNA, the CDR3 is TGTGCCTGTGACTCTGTGGTGGGGGATACGCGTAGAGATAAACTCATCTTT. Translation: CACDSVVGDTRRDKLIF.

For this clone: TCRdb pairs this DNA with a much larger clone's protein that differs at residue 11, likely a read error; the protein shown was translated from the DNA. The gene calls are TRDV2 and TRDJ1; TRDD3 agrees at 12 bases. TCRdb carries no J gene annotation; the J gene was assigned here by matching the DNA with germline. The CDR3 covers 17 residues. V was clipped by 3 bases and J by 1 base; unmatched bases: 8. Germline loops: CDR1 GEAIGNYY, CDR2 EKD. The CDR3 protein is CACDPVLGDTCTDKLIF. The CDR3 DNA follows: TGTGCCTGTGACCCAGTACTGGGGGATACCTGCACCGATAAACTCATCTTT.

There are many counts of this clone. With a much larger clone just one base away, this may be a read error. V is TRDV1 and J is TRDJ1; the match to TRDD3 covers 7 bases. Germline V gives CDR1 TSWWSYY, CDR2 QGS. V shed 4 bases and J 2 bases; nucleotides not matched to a gene: 13. This CDR3 comprises 17 residues. CDR3 loop: CALGAEWGTPGTDKLIF. DNA for the CDR3: TGTGCTCTTGGGGCCGAATGGGGGACCCCGGGTACCGATAAACTCATCTTT.

As to this clone: The protein TCRdb gives is from a much larger clone and does not agree with this DNA's translation at residue 7, likely a read error; the protein shown here comes from the DNA. The chain has TRDV1 and TRDJ1; 8 bases fit TRDD3. TCRdb lists no J gene, so it was determined here by aligning the DNA to germline. The CDR3 has 21 residues. Per the germline V gene, CDR1 is TSWWSYY and CDR2 is QGS. V shed 1 base and J 2 bases; nucleotides not matched to a gene: 21. The CDR3 DNA follows: TGTGCTCTTGGGGAACATATAGCGGCCTACTGGGGGGCCCGGTGGACCGATAAACTCATCTTT. Its protein is CALGEHIAAYWGARWTDKLIF.

This clone showed up just a few times. The TCRdb record carries a much larger clone's protein, which differs from this DNA's translation at residue 10; a read error is the likely cause, and the protein listed here is the DNA translation. The chain recombines TRDV2 with TRDJ1, with TRDD3 matching over 8 bases. The J gene, left out of TCRdb, was set here by checking the DNA against germline. V lost 2 bases and J lost 1; bases outside the gene matches: 8. The CDR3 has 16 residues. The V gene's germline CDR1 is GEAIGNYY and CDR2 EKD. CDR3 region: CACDKLGDTCTDKLIF. CDR3 bases: TGTGCCTGTGACAAGCTGGGGGACACGTGCACCGATAAACTCATCTTT.

Points on this clone: TCRdb's protein for this DNA is that of a much larger clone and differs from the translation at residue 6, likely a read error; the protein shown is the DNA translation. The chain employs TRDV1 and TRDJ1, with 8 positions matching TRDD3. The length of the CDR3 is 17 residues. Germline CDR1 reads TSWWSYY; CDR2 reads QGS. V lost 1 base to trimming and J lost 5 bases; unmatched junction nucleotides: 12. The CDR3 sequence is CALGEPSGGHNGDKLIF. The CDR3 DNA is TGTGCTCTTGGGGAACCTTCTGGGGGACATAACGGGGATAAACTCATCTTT.

A few counts support this clone. A read error may explain this, as a much larger clone is one base away. The chain's CDR3 is CALGELGGLQYIEDTNDKLIF. The CDR3 DNA reads TGCGCTCTTGGGGAACTGGGCGGCCTACAATATATCGAGGATACGAACGATAAACTCATCTTT. The chain is built from TRDV1 and TRDJ1; TRDD3 aligns across 7 bases. The J gene, missing from TCRdb, was assigned here through DNA to germline matching. CDR1 and CDR2 from the germline V gene are TSWWSYY and QGS. The CDR3 totals 21 residues.

For this clone: The junction departs from germline at one end; a sequencing error may be responsible. Other nucleotide sequences in the sample specify the same CDR3. This chain joins TRDV1 and TRDJ1, with TRDD3 matching over 8 bases. Germline V lookup: CDR1 TSWWSYY, CDR2 QGS. This CDR3 contains 21 residues. This chain's CDR3 is CALGEIGLNTLTGGCSDKLIF. For the CDR3, the DNA is TGTGCTCTTGGGGAAATTGGCCTAAATACCCTTACTGGGGGGTGCTCCGACAAACTCATCTTT.

Of note for this clone: TCRdb's listed protein matches a much larger clone and diverges from this DNA's translation at residue 4, likely through a read error; the protein shown comes from the DNA. V usage is TRDV1 and J usage is TRDJ1; 7 bases align to TRDD3. TCRdb does not report a J gene; here it was assigned by matching the DNA to germline references. V was clipped by 8 bases and J by 0 bases; unmatched bases: 15. Germline assignment: CDR1 TSWWSYY and CDR2 QGS. CDR3 length equals 17 residues. CDR3 region: CALRNSCWGFYTDKLIF. CDR3 nucleotides: TGTGCTCTTAGGAACTCGTGCTGGGGGTTCTACACCGATAAACTCATCTTT.

This clone was picked up many times. A junction end diverges from the germline sequence, so it may reflect a read error. The genes are TRDV1 and TRDJ1; 11 nucleotides line up with TRDD3. The germline CDR1 and CDR2 sequences are TSWWSYY and QGS. The CDR3 has 20 residues. For the CDR3, the DNA is TGTGCTCTTGGGCCGATTTACTGGGGGATATCCCACCCGTACACCAATAAACTCATCTTT. It encodes CALGPIYWGISHPYTNKLIF.

At least ten counts were recorded for this clone. The identical CDR3 is also encoded by other nucleotide sequences in the sample. The chain joins TRDV1 to TRDJ1, with D possibly matching TRDD3 (6 bases). The CDR3 runs 19 residues. V was pared by 1 base and J by 4 bases, with 25 bases between. Germline CDR1 and CDR2: TSWWSYY and QGS. CDR3 sequence: CALGEQGPGLLGLVDKLIF. The CDR3 nucleotides read TGTGCTCTTGGGGAACAGGGTCCCGGCCTACTGGGTTTAGTCGATAAACTCATCTTT.

By its share, this clone is medium-sized (0.01 to 0.1%). Additional DNA sequences in this sample encode the identical CDR3. The genes are TRDV1 and TRDJ1; TRDD3 agrees at 8 bases. J was trimmed by 3 bases and V by 1 base; bases with no gene match: 19. The CDR3 spans 20 residues. The V gene's germline CDR1 is TSWWSYY and CDR2 QGS. CDR3 sequence: CALGEPCQEGDIESPDKLIF. The CDR3 nucleotides read TGTGCTCTTGGGGAACCATGTCAGGAGGGGGATATAGAATCGCCCGATAAACTCATCTTT.

There are a few counts of this clone. TCRdb assigns this DNA the protein of a much larger clone, which departs from its translation at residue 5; this likely reflects a read error, and the protein shown comes from translating the DNA. The CDR3 DNA reads TGTGCTCTTGGGGCTTCGCCTACTCTATCTTACTGGGGATTTTACACCGATAAACTCATCTTT. Translation gives CALGASPTLSYWGFYTDKLIF. V gene TRDV1 combines with J gene TRDJ1, with 7 bases identical to TRDD3. Germline V gene sequence: CDR1 TSWWSYY, CDR2 QGS. The trim removed 4 bases at V and 0 bases at J, leaving 23 bases unmatched. The CDR3 length is 21 residues.

A word on this clone: Being one base from a much bigger clone, this may be a read error. This sample also contains other DNA sequences that code for the same CDR3. The chain has TRDV1 and TRDJ1; a possible D gene is TRDD3 (6 bases). The V and J ends lost 5 bases and 9 bases respectively, with 25 bases between them. The length of the CDR3 is 16 residues. Germline lookup yields CDR1 TSWWSYY and CDR2 QGS. The CDR3 bases are TGTGCTCTTGGGAACTTCCCGAGGTACTGGGTGGGGGAACTCATCTTT. It specifies CALGNFPRYWVGELIF.

This clone is medium-sized in the sample. The rearrangement uses TRDV1 and TRDJ1; no clear D gene. The germline V gene encodes CDR1 TSWWSYY and CDR2 QGS. The CDR3 has 10 residues. V was shortened by 0 bases and J by 10 bases, with 3 bases between the two germline ends. CDR3 protein: CALGELRLIF. As DNA, the CDR3 is TGTGCTCTTGGGGAACTAAGACTCATCTTT.

This clone has more than one count but fewer than ten. TCRdb's protein for this DNA is that of a much larger clone and differs from the translation at residue 14, likely a read error; the protein shown is the DNA translation. This chain connects TRDV1 to TRDJ1; TRDD3 aligns across 7 bases. TCRdb is silent on the J gene; assignment here came from matching the DNA to germline. The CDR3 loop spans 18 amino acids. The germline V gene has CDR1 TSWWSYY and CDR2 QGS. The CDR3 coding sequence is TGTGCTCTTGGGGAACCTTTTGGGGGACAAACATACACCAATAAACTCATCTTT. Translating gives CALGEPFGGQTYTNKLIF.

On this clone: TCRdb's entry gives the protein of a much larger clone, which mismatches this DNA's translation at residue 12, likely from a read error; the protein reported here is translated from the DNA. The CDR3 DNA reads TGTGCCTGCATTACGTACTGGGGGATACCCTCCCTGTACACCGGTAAACTCATCTTT. Its protein is CACITYWGIPSLYTGKLIF. The V gene is TRDV2, the J gene TRDJ1; TRDD3 agrees at 12 bases. As TCRdb names no J gene, one was assigned here on the basis of a DNA match to germline. Germline V gene lookup returns CDR1 GEAIGNYY and CDR2 EKD. The CDR3 spans 19 residues.

This clone has more than one count but fewer than ten. For this DNA, TCRdb reports the protein of a much larger clone, which diverges at residue 15, most likely from a read error; the protein presented here is translated directly from the DNA. V gene TRDV1 combines with J gene TRDJ1, with TRDD3 matching 7 bases. The J gene, missing from TCRdb, was assigned here through DNA to germline matching. The CDR3 sequence is 22 residues long. Germline CDR1 TSWWSYY, CDR2 QGS. With 6 bases clipped from V and 0 bases from J, the junction kept 28 bases outside the gene matches. The CDR3 nucleotides read TGTGCTCTTGGCGACTCTACCCACTTCCGGGGGGACTGGGGACTCTACACCGATAAACTCATCTTT. Encoded protein: CALGDSTHFRGDWGLYTDKLIF.

In regard to this clone: TCRdb pairs this DNA with a much larger clone's protein that differs at residue 8, likely a read error; the protein shown was translated from the DNA. CDR3 amino acids: CALGELLRLYTDKLIF. Written as DNA, the CDR3 is TGTGCTCTTGGGGAACTACTCCGCCTTTACACCGATAAACTCATCTTT. The chain is built from TRDV1 and TRDJ1; no clear D. TCRdb carries no J gene annotation; the J gene was assigned here by matching the DNA with germline. Germline-derived CDR1 and CDR2 are TSWWSYY and QGS. Trimming shortened V by 0 bases and J by 0 bases, and 11 bases separated the two germline ends. The CDR3 consists of 16 residues.

This clone turned up a few times. The protein held in TCRdb is that of a much larger clone and does not match this DNA's translation at residue 4, likely because of a read error; the protein shown is translated from the DNA. Other DNA sequences within the sample encode an identical CDR3. This rearrangement joins TRDV1 to TRDJ1; 9 bases are shared with TRDD3. The J gene comes from matching the DNA to germline here; TCRdb lacks it. From germline, CDR1 is TSWWSYY and CDR2 QGS. CDR3 length equals 23 residues. This CDR3 reads CALRDPLGPTKSTGGLNTDKLIF. The CDR3 nucleotides read TGTGCTCTTAGGGATCCGTTGGGTCCTACAAAATCCACTGGGGGACTAAACACCGATAAACTCATCTTT.

This clone was detected many times. A much larger clone lies one base from this, so it may be a read error. V usage is TRDV1 and J usage is TRDJ1; 7 nucleotides line up with TRDD2. The CDR3 is 16 amino acids. Germline V gene data show CDR1 as TSWWSYY and CDR2 as QGS. DNA for the CDR3: TGTGCTCTTGGGGATAACCTTCCTCCGGACACCAATAAACTCATCTTT. This encodes CALGDNLPPDTNKLIF.